This T cell receptor beta chain comes out of a study of blood T cell repertoires in COVID-19. Under the authors' procedure: Researchers report that nucleated cell counts were estimated from reference gene primer amplification. Profiling relied on immunoSEQ multiplex PCR, and the TCRdb table lists in-frame clones only, not all of them. Clone size and V and J calls were adopted from that table, with D and trimming inferred from the DNA. Here the sample spans hundreds of thousands of clones, 70% to 90% being singletons. This CDR3 has 13 amino acids. In germline, CDR1 is MNHNY, CDR2 SVGAGI (reference sequence). V trimming: 5 bases; J trimming: 10 bases; junction bases outside the gene matches: 9.

The clonotype was recovered from a man aged 18 to 35 with active or convalescent COVID-19. The sequencing sample was made of peripheral blood. The genes are TRBV6-6 and TRBJ2-7; 9 bases align to TRBD1. CDR3 DNA: TGTGCCAGCAGTCGACAGGGGGGACTGGTTCAGTACTTC. It is translated as CASSRQGGLVQYF.